This TCR beta chain stems from a study of follicular helper T cells after annual influenza vaccination. Libraries were prepared by immunoSEQ multiplex PCR; TCRdb keeps only in-frame clonotypes and omits some of them. The sample includes thousands of clones, roughly four fifths of them seen just once. Losses at the gene ends were 2 bases for V and 6 bases for J; bases not matched to a gene: 9. The CDR3 totals 17 residues. Germline CDR1 is MGHRA and CDR2 is YSYEKL. The time point here: 2015-2016 season, pre-vaccination. Subjects lived in the community and lacked influenza vaccine within the prior 6 months.

The chain links TRBV4-1 to TRBJ1-4; 10 bases align to TRBD1. The sequenced sample was CXCR5+ CD38- circulating T follicular helper cells from blood, obtained on the day of influenza vaccination. Subset given: circulating Tfh, non-naive CD4+CXCR5+PD-1+ (ICOS+CD38+ or ICOS-CD38-). This receptor was identified in an adult who received the influenza vaccine. The CDR3 DNA sequence: TGCGCCAGCAGCCAAATCAATACCGGGACAGGGGATGAAAAACTGTTTTTT. Protein: CASSQINTGTGDEKLFF.